This TCR beta chain came from a study of T cells after yellow fever vaccination. Points from the study as a whole: Faster peaking, at day 5 versus 15, marked a secondary response that was weaker. Once the booster was given, most primary-vaccination clones reappeared, at approximately 97% for CD4 and 88% for CD8. A minor fraction of clonotypes spanned both CD4 and CD8 compartments.

As regards this clonotype: Its cognate antigen is unknown.

The trim removed 3 bases at V and 7 bases at J, leaving 5 bases unmatched. CDR3 length: 14 residues. The germline V gene has CDR1 LGHNA and CDR2 YSLEER. TCRdb passed the 5' RACE reads through MiXCR, listing each CDR3 protein once. The repertoire has approximately 580,000 distinct CDR3 sequences, about 17% of them found once; the top ten carry approximately 15%. This material consisted of PBMCs, taken more than 4 days after the first yellow fever vaccination. This chain links TRBV4-3 with TRBJ1-4; 7 bases map to TRBD1. The receptor comes from a man aged 18-30 years who received the YFV17D yellow fever vaccine. As DNA, the CDR3 is TGCGCCAGCAGCCAGGGGGGACAGTCTGAAAAACTGTTTTTT. Protein product: CASSQGGQSEKLFF.